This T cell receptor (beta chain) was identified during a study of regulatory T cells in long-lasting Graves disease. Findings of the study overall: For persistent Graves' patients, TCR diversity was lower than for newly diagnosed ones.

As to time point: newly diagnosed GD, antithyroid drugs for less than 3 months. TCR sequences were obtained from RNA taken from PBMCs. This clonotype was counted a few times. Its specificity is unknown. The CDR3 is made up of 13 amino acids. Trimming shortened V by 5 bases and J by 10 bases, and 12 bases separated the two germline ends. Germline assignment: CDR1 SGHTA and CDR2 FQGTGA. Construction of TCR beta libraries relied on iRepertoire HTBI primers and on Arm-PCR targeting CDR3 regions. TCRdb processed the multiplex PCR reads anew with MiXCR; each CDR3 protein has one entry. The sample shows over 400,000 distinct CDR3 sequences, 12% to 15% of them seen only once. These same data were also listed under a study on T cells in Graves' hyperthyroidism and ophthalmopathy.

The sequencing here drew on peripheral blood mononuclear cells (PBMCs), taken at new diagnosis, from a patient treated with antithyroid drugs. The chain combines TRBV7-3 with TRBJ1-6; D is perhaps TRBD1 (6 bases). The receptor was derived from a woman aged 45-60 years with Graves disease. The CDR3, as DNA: TGTGCCAGCAGCCGGGGGGGCAAATCACCCCTCCACTTT. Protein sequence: CASSRGGKSPLHF. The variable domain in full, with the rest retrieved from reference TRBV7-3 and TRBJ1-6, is GAGVSQTPSNKVTEKGKYVELRCDPISGHTALYWYRQSLGQGPEFLIYFQGTGAADDSGLPNDRFFAVRPEGSVSTLKIQRTERGDSAVYLCASSRGGKSPLHFGNGTRLTVT.